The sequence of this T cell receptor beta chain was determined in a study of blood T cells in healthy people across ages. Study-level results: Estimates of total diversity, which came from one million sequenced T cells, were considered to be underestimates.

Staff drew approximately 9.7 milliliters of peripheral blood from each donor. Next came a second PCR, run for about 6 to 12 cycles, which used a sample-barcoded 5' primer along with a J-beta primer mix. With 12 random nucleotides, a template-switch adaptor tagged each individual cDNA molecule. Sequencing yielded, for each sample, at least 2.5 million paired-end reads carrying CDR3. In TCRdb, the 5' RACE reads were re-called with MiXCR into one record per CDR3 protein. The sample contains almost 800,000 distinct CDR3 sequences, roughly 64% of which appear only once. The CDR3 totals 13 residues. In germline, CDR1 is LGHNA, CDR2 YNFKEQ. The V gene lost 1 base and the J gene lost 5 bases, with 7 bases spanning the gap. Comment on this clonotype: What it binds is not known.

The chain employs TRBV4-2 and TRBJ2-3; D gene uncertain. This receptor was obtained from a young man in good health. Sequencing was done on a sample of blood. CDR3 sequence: CASSQGEGDTQYF. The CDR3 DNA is TGTGCCAGCAGCCAAGGGGAAGGAGATACGCAGTATTTT.